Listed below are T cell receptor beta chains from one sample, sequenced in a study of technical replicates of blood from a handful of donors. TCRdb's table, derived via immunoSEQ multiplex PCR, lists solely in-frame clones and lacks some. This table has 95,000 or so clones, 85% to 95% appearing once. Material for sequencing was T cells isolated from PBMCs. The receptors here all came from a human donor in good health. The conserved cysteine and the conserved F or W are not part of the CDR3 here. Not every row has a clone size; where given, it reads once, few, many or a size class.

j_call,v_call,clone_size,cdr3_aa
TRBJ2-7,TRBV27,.,ASSFGQGACEQY
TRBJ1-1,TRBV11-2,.,ASSLYYGEAF
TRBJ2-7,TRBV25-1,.,ASSPGKGSYEQY
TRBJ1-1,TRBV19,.,ASSFVRGQTEAF
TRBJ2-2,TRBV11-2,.,ASSLVPGRGTGELF
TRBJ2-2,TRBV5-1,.,ASQKYATHSPNTGELF
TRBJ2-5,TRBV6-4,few,ASSESSGGAETQY
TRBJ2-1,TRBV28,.,ASSRDRGLYNEQF
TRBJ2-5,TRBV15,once,ATSINRGGTETQY
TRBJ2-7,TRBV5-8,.,ASSFNYEQY
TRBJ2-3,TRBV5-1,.,ASSLGLAVTDTQY
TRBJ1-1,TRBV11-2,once,ASTWTASNEAF
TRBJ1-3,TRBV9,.,ASSVGDYSGNTIY